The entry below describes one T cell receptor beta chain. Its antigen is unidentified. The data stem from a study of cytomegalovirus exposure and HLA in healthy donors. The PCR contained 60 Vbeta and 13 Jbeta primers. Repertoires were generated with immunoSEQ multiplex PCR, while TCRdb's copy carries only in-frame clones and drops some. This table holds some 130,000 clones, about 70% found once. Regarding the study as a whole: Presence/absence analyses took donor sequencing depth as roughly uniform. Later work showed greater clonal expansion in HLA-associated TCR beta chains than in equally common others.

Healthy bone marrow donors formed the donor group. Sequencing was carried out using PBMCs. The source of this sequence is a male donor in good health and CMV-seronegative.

The CDR3 sequence: CASSVGTEAGQYF. DNA for the CDR3: TGTGCCAGCAGCGTAGGGACTGAAGCTGGGCAGTACTTC. J is TRBJ2-7 and V is TRBV9; D might be TRBD2 (5 bases). Trimming stripped 0 bases from V and 9 bases from J, with 13 bases between. The CDR3 spans 13 residues. Germline CDR1 and CDR2: SGDLS and YYNGEE.